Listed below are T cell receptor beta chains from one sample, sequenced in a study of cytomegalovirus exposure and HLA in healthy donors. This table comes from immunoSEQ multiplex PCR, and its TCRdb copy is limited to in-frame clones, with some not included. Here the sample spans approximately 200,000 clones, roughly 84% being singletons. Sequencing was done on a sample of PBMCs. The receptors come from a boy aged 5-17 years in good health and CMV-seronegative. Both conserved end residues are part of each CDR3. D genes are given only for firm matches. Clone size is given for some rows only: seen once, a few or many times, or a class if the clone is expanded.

DNA: TGTGCCAGCAGCAAGGATTGGACAGGGGTTTACCAAGAGACCCAGTACTTC
CDR3: CASSKDWTGVYQETQYF
V: TRBV21-1
J: TRBJ2-5
size: NA
D: NA

DNA: TGTGCCAGCAGCGGTACCTCACAGGGATACTACGAGCAGTACTTC
CDR3: CASSGTSQGYYEQYF
V: TRBV27
J: TRBJ2-7
size: once
D: NA

DNA: TGTGCCATCAGTGACCGGGGTAACACTGAAGCTTTCTTT
CDR3: CAISDRGNTEAFF
V: TRBV10-3
J: TRBJ1-1
size: NA
D: NA

DNA: TGTGCCAGCAGCTTGTCTTTAACTGAAGCTTTCTTT
CDR3: CASSLSLTEAFF
V: TRBV5-6
J: TRBJ1-1
size: NA
D: NA

DNA: TGTGCCAGCAGCAAAGAACGGCGGGGGGACGCTCCCACAGATACGCAGTATTTT
CDR3: CASSKERRGDAPTDTQYF
V: TRBV21-1
J: TRBJ2-3
size: once
D: NA

DNA: TGTGCCAGCAGGGGGGACTTCTCGTATGGCTACACCTTC
CDR3: CASRGDFSYGYTF
V: TRBV2
J: TRBJ1-2
size: NA
D: NA

DNA: TGTGCCAGTAGTCCCGGACTAGCGGGGAGTTTCTACGAGCAGTACTTC
CDR3: CASSPGLAGSFYEQYF
V: TRBV19
J: TRBJ2-7
size: NA
D: TRBD2

DNA: TGTGCCATCAGTGAGCCACAATCGCTCACTGAAGCTTTCTTT
CDR3: CAISEPQSLTEAFF
V: TRBV10-3
J: TRBJ1-1
size: NA
D: NA

DNA: TGTGCCAGCAGCTTAGGACCCTTGGGGGCGCGTGGCTACACCTTC
CDR3: CASSLGPLGARGYTF
V: TRBV7-8
J: TRBJ1-2
size: NA
D: NA

DNA: TGTGCCAGCAGCTTTGCGGACAGGGGTGGCACTGAAGCTTTCTTT
CDR3: CASSFADRGGTEAFF
V: TRBV11-1
J: TRBJ1-1
size: once
D: TRBD1

DNA: TGTGCCAGCAGCCAACAGGAGAGGGGCACAGATACGCAGTATTTT
CDR3: CASSQQERGTDTQYF
V: TRBV16
J: TRBJ2-3
size: NA
D: NA

DNA: TGTGCCAGCAGCCCTGCGGGGGAGATGTACACTGAAGCTTTCTTT
CDR3: CASSPAGEMYTEAFF
V: TRBV7-3
J: TRBJ1-1
size: once
D: NA

DNA: TGCGCCAGCTCCCAGGGGTCCACCTATGGCTACACCTTC
CDR3: CASSQGSTYGYTF
V: TRBV4-1
J: TRBJ1-2
size: NA
D: NA

DNA: TGTGCCAGTAGTTCCCCGGGTCAACCCCTCCACTTT
CDR3: CASSSPGQPLHF
V: TRBV19
J: TRBJ1-6
size: NA
D: NA

DNA: TGTGCCAGCAGCTTAGGGGCAGATAACGTCCTGACTTTC
CDR3: CASSLGADNVLTF
V: TRBV7-9
J: TRBJ2-6
size: NA
D: NA

DNA: TGTGCCATCAGTGAGGCCGGAAGACTTGAAGCTTTCTTT
CDR3: CAISEAGRLEAFF
V: TRBV10-3
J: TRBJ1-1
size: NA
D: NA

DNA: TGTGCCAGCAGTAAAAACGCCGAGGGCACCGGGGAGCTGTTTTTT
CDR3: CASSKNAEGTGELFF
V: TRBV6-6
J: TRBJ2-2
size: few
D: NA

DNA: TGTGCCAGCAGCCAACCCGCTCCCCTAGCGGGAGGCTCTGATACGCAGTATTTT
CDR3: CASSQPAPLAGGSDTQYF
V: TRBV14
J: TRBJ2-3
size: NA
D: TRBD2

DNA: TGCGCCAGCAAGGGACTAGCAACGAACACCGGGGAGCTGTTTTTT
CDR3: CASKGLATNTGELFF
V: TRBV4-1
J: TRBJ2-2
size: NA
D: TRBD2

DNA: TGTGCCCTAGGGGAGGGCGTCACTGAAGCTTTCTTT
CDR3: CALGEGVTEAFF
V: TRBV25-1
J: TRBJ1-1
size: NA
D: NA

DNA: TGTGCCAGCATGGGGCCTTATGGCTACACCTTC
CDR3: CASMGPYGYTF
V: TRBV7-9
J: TRBJ1-2
size: NA
D: NA

DNA: TGTGCCAGCAGTGTGGGGACAGGGTCTAATGAAAAACTGTTTTTT
CDR3: CASSVGTGSNEKLFF
V: TRBV2
J: TRBJ1-4
size: NA
D: TRBD1

DNA: TGTGCCAGCAGCCGATCCACCGGAGGCCACGAGCAGTACTTC
CDR3: CASSRSTGGHEQYF
V: TRBV7-2
J: TRBJ2-7
size: few
D: NA

DNA: TGCGCCAGCAGCAAGGGAGGCCTAAGGGACAGGGGAGCTGAAGCTTTCTTT
CDR3: CASSKGGLRDRGAEAFF
V: TRBV5-1
J: TRBJ1-1
size: NA
D: TRBD1

DNA: TGTGCCAGCAGTTACGACAGGGTGAACAATGAGCAGTTCTTC
CDR3: CASSYDRVNNEQFF
V: TRBV6-5
J: TRBJ2-1
size: NA
D: TRBD1

DNA: TGTGCCAGCAGCGTTGGGGCTAGCGGATACAATGAGCAGTTCTTC
CDR3: CASSVGASGYNEQFF
V: TRBV9
J: TRBJ2-1
size: NA
D: TRBD2

DNA: TGTGCCAGCAGTTCCCCGAGTAGCGGGGGACTAAATGAGCAGTTCTTC
CDR3: CASSSPSSGGLNEQFF
V: TRBV6-5
J: TRBJ2-1
size: few
D: TRBD2

DNA: TGTGCCAGTAGTATTGGTAACCCGAGCTCCTATAATTCACCCCTCCACTTT
CDR3: CASSIGNPSSYNSPLHF
V: TRBV19
J: TRBJ1-6
size: NA
D: NA

DNA: TGTGCCAGCAGTTTATCGCCAGGGTCTAACTATGGCTACACCTTC
CDR3: CASSLSPGSNYGYTF
V: TRBV27
J: TRBJ1-2
size: once
D: NA

DNA: TGCGCCAGCTTACAGGTCCCCGGGGAGCTGTTTTTT
CDR3: CASLQVPGELFF
V: TRBV5-1
J: TRBJ2-2
size: NA
D: NA

DNA: TGTGCCAGCAGTTTATCGGCAGGGGACTCTGGGGCCAACGTCCTGACTTTC
CDR3: CASSLSAGDSGANVLTF
V: TRBV27
J: TRBJ2-6
size: NA
D: NA

DNA: TGCGCCAGTAAACAGGGGGCGGCCTACAATGAGCAGTTCTTC
CDR3: CASKQGAAYNEQFF
V: TRBV5-1
J: TRBJ2-1
size: NA
D: TRBD1

DNA: TGTGCCAGCAGATACCCGGGGGGAGATACGCAGTATTTT
CDR3: CASRYPGGDTQYF
V: TRBV5-4
J: TRBJ2-3
size: NA
D: TRBD2

DNA: TGTGCCACCAGCAGAGATAACGAGGTGTCCTACGAGCAGTACTTC
CDR3: CATSRDNEVSYEQYF
V: TRBV15
J: TRBJ2-7
size: NA
D: NA

DNA: TGTGCCAGCAGTTCGACTAACTGGTACCAAGAGACCCAGTACTTC
CDR3: CASSSTNWYQETQYF
V: TRBV6-1
J: TRBJ2-5
size: NA
D: NA

DNA: TGTGCCAGCAGGGATGGGACAGACTGGGGTAACTATGGCTACACCTTC
CDR3: CASRDGTDWGNYGYTF
V: TRBV27
J: TRBJ1-2
size: once
D: TRBD1

DNA: TGTGCCAGCAGCTTGGAGGGACTAGGCAACACCGGGGAGCTGTTTTTT
CDR3: CASSLEGLGNTGELFF
V: TRBV5-4
J: TRBJ2-2
size: NA
D: TRBD2

DNA: TGTGCTAGTGGGGAAGGGGGGGGCGAGGAAGCTTTCTTT
CDR3: CASGEGGGEEAFF
V: TRBV12-5
J: TRBJ1-1
size: NA
D: NA

DNA: TGTGCCAGTAGTACCCGCCTTAGTATCCACAATGAGCAGTTCTTC
CDR3: CASSTRLSIHNEQFF
V: TRBV19
J: TRBJ2-1
size: NA
D: NA

DNA: TGCGCCAGCAGCCTGGAGACAGGGGAGAGAAACACCATATATTTT
CDR3: CASSLETGERNTIYF
V: TRBV5-1
J: TRBJ1-3
size: NA
D: TRBD1

DNA: TGTGCCAGCATGACTGGGGGGTTCTCCTACAATGAGCAGTTCTTC
CDR3: CASMTGGFSYNEQFF
V: TRBV28
J: TRBJ2-1
size: NA
D: NA

DNA: TGTGCCAGCAGGGACAGGGGATCCTACGAGCAGTACTTC
CDR3: CASRDRGSYEQYF
V: TRBV6-1
J: TRBJ2-7
size: NA
D: TRBD1

DNA: TGTGCCAGCAGCTTGGGTCTCCGTAGCTCTGGAAACACCATATATTTT
CDR3: CASSLGLRSSGNTIYF
V: TRBV5-8
J: TRBJ1-3
size: NA
D: NA

DNA: TGTGCCAGCAGTGGGCAGACGAACACCGGGGAGCTGTTTTTT
CDR3: CASSGQTNTGELFF
V: TRBV27
J: TRBJ2-2
size: NA
D: NA

DNA: TGTGCCAGTAGTAAGGGGGAGCGCTACGAGCAGTACTTC
CDR3: CASSKGERYEQYF
V: TRBV19
J: TRBJ2-7
size: NA
D: NA